This T cell receptor (beta chain) was recorded in a study of memory CD8 T cells in hepatitis C reinfection. Here immunoSEQ multiplex PCR was the method, and the copy in TCRdb shows in-frame clones only, minus some. The table has some 46,000 clones, about 91% seen once. Time point meaning: late/post reinfection, 12 to 24 weeks after detection. TCR sequencing was done directly ex vivo on sorted cells, without expansion in vitro. V was pared by 4 bases and J by 3 bases, with 6 bases of the junction left unmatched. In germline, CDR1 is SGHRS, CDR2 YFSETQ. The CDR3 has 14 amino acids. This receptor was obtained from a man in his late teens or twenties with hepatitis C virus infection. The rearrangement joins TRBV5-1 to TRBJ2-7; 8 bases are shared with TRBD1. Material: naive CD8+ T cells sorted from blood. The CDR3 DNA reads TGCGCCAGCAGCGCCGGGACAGGCCTCTACGAGCAGTACTTC. Protein sequence: CASSAGTGLYEQYF.